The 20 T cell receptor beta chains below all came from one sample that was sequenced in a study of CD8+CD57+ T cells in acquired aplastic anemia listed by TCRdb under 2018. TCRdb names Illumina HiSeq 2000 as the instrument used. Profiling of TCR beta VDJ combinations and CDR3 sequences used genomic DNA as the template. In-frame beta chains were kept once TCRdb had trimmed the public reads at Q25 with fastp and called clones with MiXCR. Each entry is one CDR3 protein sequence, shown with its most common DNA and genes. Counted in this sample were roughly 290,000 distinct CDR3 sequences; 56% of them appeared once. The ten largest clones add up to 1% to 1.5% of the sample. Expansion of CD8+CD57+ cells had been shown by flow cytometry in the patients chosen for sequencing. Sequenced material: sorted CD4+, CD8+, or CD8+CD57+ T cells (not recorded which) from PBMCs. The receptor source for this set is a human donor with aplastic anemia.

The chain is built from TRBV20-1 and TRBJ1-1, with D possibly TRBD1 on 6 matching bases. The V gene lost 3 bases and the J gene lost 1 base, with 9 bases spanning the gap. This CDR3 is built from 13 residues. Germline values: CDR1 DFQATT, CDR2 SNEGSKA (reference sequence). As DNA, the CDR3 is TGCAGTGCTAGGAAGACAGGGAACACTGAAGCTTTCTTT. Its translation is CSARKTGNTEAFF.

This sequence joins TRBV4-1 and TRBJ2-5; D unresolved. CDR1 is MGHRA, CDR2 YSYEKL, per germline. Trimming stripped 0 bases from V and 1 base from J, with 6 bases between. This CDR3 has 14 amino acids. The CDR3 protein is CASSQDRLQETQYF. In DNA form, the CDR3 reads TGCGCCAGCAGCCAAGATAGACTCCAAGAGACCCAGTACTTC.

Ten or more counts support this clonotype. CDR3 coding DNA: TGTGCCAGCAGCTTAGCGGGAGGAGGCCAAGAGACCCAGTACTTC. Residues: CASSLAGGGQETQYF. This chain links TRBV7-3 with TRBJ2-5, with 8 bases identical to TRBD2. Germline V lookup: CDR1 SGHTA, CDR2 FQGTGA. This CDR3 spans 15 amino acids. J was trimmed by 1 base and V by 2 bases; bases with no gene match: 3.

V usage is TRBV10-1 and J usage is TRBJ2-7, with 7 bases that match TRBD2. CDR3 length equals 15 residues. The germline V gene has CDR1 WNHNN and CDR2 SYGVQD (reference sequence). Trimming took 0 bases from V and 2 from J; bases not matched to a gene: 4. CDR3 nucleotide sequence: TGCGCCAGCAGTGAGTCGGGCGGGAGTCCCTACGAGCAGTACTTC. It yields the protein CASSESGGSPYEQYF.

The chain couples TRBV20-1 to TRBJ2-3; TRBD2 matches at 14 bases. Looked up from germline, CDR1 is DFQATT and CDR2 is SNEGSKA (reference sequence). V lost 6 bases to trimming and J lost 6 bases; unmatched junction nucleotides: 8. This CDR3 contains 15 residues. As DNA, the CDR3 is TGCAGTGCCCCCGGGACTAGCGGGAGTATGGATACGCAGTATTTT. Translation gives CSAPGTSGSMDTQYF.

In DNA form, the CDR3 reads TGTGCCAGCAGCTCCTTGGACAGGGGAGAAGATCAGCCCCAGCATTTT. The encoded protein is CASSSLDRGEDQPQHF. The rearrangement uses TRBV7-9 and TRBJ1-5; 9 nucleotides agree with TRBD1. This CDR3 has 16 amino acids. Trimming took 4 bases from V and 5 from J; bases not matched to a gene: 9. Germline CDR1 SEHNR, CDR2 FQNEAQ (reference sequence).

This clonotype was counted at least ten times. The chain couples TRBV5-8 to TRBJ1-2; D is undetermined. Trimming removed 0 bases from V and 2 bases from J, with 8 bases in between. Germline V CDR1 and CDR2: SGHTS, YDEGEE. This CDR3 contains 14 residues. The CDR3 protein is CASSLGAENYGYTF. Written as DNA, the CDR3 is TGTGCCAGCAGCTTGGGTGCAGAAAACTATGGCTACACCTTC.

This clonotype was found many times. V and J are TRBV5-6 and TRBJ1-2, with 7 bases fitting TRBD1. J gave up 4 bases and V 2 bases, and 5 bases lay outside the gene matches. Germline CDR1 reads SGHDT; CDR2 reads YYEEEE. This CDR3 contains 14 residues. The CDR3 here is CASSLGTAIYGYTF. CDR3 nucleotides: TGTGCCAGCAGCTTAGGGACAGCGATCTATGGCTACACCTTC.

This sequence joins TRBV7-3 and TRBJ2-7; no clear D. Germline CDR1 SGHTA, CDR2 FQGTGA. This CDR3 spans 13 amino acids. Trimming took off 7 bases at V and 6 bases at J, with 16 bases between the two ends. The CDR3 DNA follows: TGTGCCAGCACCCAAACCGTCGCGGTCGAGCAGTACTTC. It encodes CASTQTVAVEQYF.

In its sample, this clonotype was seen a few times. CDR3 protein: CASSPVEAGANVLTF. The CDR3 region has the DNA TGTGCCAGCTCACCAGTAGAGGCTGGGGCCAACGTCCTGACTTTC. The chain employs TRBV18 and TRBJ2-6; no clear D. CDR3 length: 15 residues. CDR1 is KGHSH, CDR2 LQKENI, per germline. V was shortened by 2 bases and J by 2 bases, with 7 bases between the two germline ends.

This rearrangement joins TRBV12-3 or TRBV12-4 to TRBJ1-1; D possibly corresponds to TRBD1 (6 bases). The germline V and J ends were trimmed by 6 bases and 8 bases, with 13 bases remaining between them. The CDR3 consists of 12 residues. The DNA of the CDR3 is TGTGCCAGCAGCTCCGACAGGACCGAAGCTTTCTTT. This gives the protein CASSSDRTEAFF.

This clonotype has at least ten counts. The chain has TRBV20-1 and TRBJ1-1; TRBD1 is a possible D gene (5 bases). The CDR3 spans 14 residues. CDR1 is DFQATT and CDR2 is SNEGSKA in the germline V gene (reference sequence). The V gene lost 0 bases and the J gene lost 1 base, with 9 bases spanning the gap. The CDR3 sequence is CSAREAGPNTEAFF. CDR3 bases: TGCAGTGCTAGAGAGGCAGGGCCGAACACTGAAGCTTTCTTT.

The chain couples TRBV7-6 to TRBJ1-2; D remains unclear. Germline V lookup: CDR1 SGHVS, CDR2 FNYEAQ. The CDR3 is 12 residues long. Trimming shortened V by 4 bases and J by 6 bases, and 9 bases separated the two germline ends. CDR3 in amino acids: CASSSYGHGYTF. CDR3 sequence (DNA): TGTGCCAGCAGCTCATATGGGCATGGCTACACCTTC.

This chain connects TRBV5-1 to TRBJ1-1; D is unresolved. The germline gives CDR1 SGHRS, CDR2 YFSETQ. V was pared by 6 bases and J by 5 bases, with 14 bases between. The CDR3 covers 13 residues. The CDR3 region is CASNVGYGTEAFF. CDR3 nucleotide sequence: TGCGCCAGCAACGTAGGGTATGGAACTGAAGCTTTCTTT.

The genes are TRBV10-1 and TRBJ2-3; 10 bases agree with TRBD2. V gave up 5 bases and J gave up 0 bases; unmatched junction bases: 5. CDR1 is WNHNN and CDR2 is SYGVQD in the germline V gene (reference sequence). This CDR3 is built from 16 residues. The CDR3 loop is CASSRTSGQSTDTQYF. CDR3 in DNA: TGCGCCAGCAGTCGGACTAGCGGCCAAAGCACAGATACGCAGTATTTT.

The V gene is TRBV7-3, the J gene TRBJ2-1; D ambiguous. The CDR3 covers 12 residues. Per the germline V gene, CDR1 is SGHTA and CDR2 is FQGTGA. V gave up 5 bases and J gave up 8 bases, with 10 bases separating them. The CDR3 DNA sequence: TGTGCCAGCAGCACAGATCCGGATGAGCAGTTCTTC. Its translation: CASSTDPDEQFF. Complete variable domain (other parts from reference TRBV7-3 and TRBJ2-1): GAGVSQTPSNKVTEKGKYVELRCDPISGHTALYWYRQSLGQGPEFLIYFQGTGAADDSGLPNDRFFAVRPEGSVSTLKIQRTERGDSAVYLCASSTDPDEQFFGPGTRLTVL.

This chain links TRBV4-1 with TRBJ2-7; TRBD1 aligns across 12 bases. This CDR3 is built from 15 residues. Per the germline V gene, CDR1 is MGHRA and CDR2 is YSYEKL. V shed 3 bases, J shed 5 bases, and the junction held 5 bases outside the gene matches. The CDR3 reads CASSQPRDRGHEQYF. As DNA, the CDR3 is TGCGCCAGCAGCCAGCCCCGGGACAGGGGGCACGAGCAGTACTTC.

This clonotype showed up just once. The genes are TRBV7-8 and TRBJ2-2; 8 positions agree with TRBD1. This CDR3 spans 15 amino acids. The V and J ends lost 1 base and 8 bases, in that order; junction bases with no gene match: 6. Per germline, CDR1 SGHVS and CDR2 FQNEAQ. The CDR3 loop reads CASSLVGRGQGELFF. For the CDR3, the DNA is TGTGCCAGCAGCTTAGTAGGCAGGGGGCAAGGGGAGCTGTTTTTT.

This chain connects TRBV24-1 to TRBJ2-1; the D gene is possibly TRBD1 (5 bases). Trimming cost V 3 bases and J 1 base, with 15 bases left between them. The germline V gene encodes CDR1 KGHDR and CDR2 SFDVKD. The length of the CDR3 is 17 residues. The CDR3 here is CATSDLRQPESYNEQFF. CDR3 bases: TGTGCCACCAGTGATCTTCGACAGCCTGAATCCTACAATGAGCAGTTCTTC.

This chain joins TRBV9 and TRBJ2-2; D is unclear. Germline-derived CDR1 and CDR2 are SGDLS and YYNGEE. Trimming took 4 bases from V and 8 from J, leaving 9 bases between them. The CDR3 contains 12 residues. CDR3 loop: CASSSYQGELFF. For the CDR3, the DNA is TGTGCCAGCAGCTCTTACCAAGGGGAGCTGTTTTTT.